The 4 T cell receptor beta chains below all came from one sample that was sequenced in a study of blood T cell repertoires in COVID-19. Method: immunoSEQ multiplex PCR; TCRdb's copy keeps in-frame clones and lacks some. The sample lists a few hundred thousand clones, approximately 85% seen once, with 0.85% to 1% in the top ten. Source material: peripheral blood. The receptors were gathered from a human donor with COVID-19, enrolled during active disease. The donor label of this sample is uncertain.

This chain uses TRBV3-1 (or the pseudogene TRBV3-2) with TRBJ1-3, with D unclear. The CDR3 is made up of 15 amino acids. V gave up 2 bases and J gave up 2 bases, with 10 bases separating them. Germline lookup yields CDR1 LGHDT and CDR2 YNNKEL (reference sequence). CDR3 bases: TGTGCCAGCAGCCAACTCGAAACGGCTGGAAACACCATATATTTT. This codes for CASSQLETAGNTIYF.

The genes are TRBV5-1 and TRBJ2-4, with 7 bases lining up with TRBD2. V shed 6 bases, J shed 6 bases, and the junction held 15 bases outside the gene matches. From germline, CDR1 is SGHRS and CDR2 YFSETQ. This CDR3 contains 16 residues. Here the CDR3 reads CASTLGGGRGGNIQYF. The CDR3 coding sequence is TGCGCCAGCACTCTTGGTGGCGGGAGAGGCGGAAACATTCAGTACTTC.

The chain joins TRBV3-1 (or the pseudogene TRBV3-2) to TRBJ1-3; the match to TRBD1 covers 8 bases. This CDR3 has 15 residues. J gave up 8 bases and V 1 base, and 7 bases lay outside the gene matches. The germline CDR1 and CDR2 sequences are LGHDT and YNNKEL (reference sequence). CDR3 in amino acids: CASSQGGDRRDTIYF. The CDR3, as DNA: TGTGCCAGCAGCCAAGGTGGGGACAGGAGGGACACCATATATTTT.

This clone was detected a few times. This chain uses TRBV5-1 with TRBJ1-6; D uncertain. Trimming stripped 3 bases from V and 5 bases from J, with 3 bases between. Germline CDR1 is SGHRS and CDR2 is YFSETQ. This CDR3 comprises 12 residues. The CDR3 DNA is TGCGCCAGCAGCTACAATAATTCACCCCTCCACTTT. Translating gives CASSYNNSPLHF.